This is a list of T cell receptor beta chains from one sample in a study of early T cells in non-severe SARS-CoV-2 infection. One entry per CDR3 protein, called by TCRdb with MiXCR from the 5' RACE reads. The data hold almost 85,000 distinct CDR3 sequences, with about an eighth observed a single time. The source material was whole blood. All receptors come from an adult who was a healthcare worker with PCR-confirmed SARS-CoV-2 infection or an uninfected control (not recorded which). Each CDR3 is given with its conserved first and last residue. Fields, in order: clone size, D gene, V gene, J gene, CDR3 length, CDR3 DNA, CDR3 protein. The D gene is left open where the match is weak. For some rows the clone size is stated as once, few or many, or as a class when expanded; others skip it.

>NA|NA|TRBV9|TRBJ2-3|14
TGTGCCAGCAGCGTAGGGCAGCTCACAGATACGCAGTATTTT
CASSVGQLTDTQYF
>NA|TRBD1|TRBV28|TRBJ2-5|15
TGTGCCAGCAGTTCCCGACAGGGGGCAGCAGAGACCCAGTACTTC
CASSSRQGAAETQYF
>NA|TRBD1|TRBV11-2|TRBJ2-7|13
TGTGCCAGCAGCCCAGGGACAGCTTACGAGCAGTACTTC
CASSPGTAYEQYF
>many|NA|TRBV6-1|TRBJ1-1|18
TGTGCCAGCAGTGAAAATGGTATGGGTCAGGGCTTGAACACTGAAGCTTTCTTT
CASSENGMGQGLNTEAFF
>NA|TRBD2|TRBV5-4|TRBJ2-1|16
TGTGCCAGCAGCCCATCCCGGACTAGCGGCGGCCATGAGCAGTTCTTC
CASSPSRTSGGHEQFF
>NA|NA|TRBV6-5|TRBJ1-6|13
TGTGCCAGCAGTGACAGATATAATTCACCCCTCCACTTT
CASSDRYNSPLHF
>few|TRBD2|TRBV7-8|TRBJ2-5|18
TGTGCCAGCAGCTTAGTACGTGGCGGACTAGCGGGGAATAAGACCCAGTACTTC
CASSLVRGGLAGNKTQYF
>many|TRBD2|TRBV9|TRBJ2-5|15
TGTGCCAGCAGCGTAGGTGGCGGGGGAGGCGAGACCCAGTACTTC
CASSVGGGGGETQYF
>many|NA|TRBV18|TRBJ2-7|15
TGTGCCAGCTCGGGGGGCCTAGCGGAATATTACGAGCAGTACTTC
CASSGGLAEYYEQYF
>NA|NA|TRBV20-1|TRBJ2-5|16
TGCAGTGCTAGAGATGCCCAGCTAGGGAGACAAGAGACCCAGTACTTC
CSARDAQLGRQETQYF
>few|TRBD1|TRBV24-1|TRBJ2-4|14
TGTGCCACCAGTGATACGGACAGGGGCGGCATTCAGTACTTC
CATSDTDRGGIQYF
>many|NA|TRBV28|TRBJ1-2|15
TGTGCCAGCAGTTGGCCTAGGGCAGCCAACTATGGCTACACCTTC
CASSWPRAANYGYTF
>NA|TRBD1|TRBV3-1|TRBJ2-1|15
TGTGCCAGCATCCCATCCGGGACAGGGAGAAATGAGCAGTTCTTC
CASIPSGTGRNEQFF
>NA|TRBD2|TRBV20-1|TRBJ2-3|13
TGCGGAACGACAAGCGGGAAAATAGATACGCAGTGTTTT
CGTTSGKIDTQCF
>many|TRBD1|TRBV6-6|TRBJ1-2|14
TGTGCCAGCAGTTACCAGGGACAGAACTATGGCTACACCTTC
CASSYQGQNYGYTF
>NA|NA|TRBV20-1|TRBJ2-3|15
TGCAGTGCTAGAGGTGTCGGGGGCTGGACAGATACGCAGTATTTT
CSARGVGGWTDTQYF
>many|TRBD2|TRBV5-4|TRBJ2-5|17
TGTGCCAGCAGCTTGTCTCCGGGGCTAGCGGTACAAGAGACCCAGTACTTC
CASSLSPGLAVQETQYF
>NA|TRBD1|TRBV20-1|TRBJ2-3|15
TGCAGTGCTAGAGATAGCAGGGGGAGTTTAGATACGCAGTATTTT
CSARDSRGSLDTQYF
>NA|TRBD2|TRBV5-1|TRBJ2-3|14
TGCGCCAGCAGCCCTGCGGGGGACACAGATACGCAGTATTTT
CASSPAGDTDTQYF
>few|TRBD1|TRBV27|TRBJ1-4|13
TGTGCCAGCAAATGGACAGGGGGAAAAAAACTGTTTTTT
CASKWTGGKKLFF
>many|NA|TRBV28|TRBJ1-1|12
TGTGCCAGCAGTTTAGTGATCACTGAAGCTTTCTTT
CASSLVITEAFF
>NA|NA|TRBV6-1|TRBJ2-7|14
TGTGCCAGCAGGACTTCAACACCCTCCTACGAGCAGTACTTC
CASRTSTPSYEQYF
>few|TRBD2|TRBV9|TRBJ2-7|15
TGTGCCAGCAGCCCCGGGTCTAGCGGCTTCTACGAGCAGTACTTC
CASSPGSSGFYEQYF
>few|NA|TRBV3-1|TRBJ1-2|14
TGTGCCAGCAGCCGGGACGGTAATCCCTATGGCTACACCTTC
CASSRDGNPYGYTF
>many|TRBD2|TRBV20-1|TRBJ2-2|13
TGCAGTGCTAGTCGACTAGCATCCGGGGAGCTGTTTTTT
CSASRLASGELFF
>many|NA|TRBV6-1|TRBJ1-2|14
TGTGCCAGCAGTGTGGACCAACTGGTGGGTGGCTACACCTTC
CASSVDQLVGGYTF
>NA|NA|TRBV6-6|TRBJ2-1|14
TGTGCCAGCAGTCGGGCGGGACAGTGGAATGAGCAGTTCTTC
CASSRAGQWNEQFF
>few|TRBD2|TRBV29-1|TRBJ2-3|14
TGCAGCGTTGGGGCTAGCGGGAGTAGGAATACGCAGTATTTT
CSVGASGSRNTQYF
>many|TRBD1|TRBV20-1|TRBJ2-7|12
TGCAGTGCTAGAGGACAGGGCTACGAGCAGTACTTC
CSARGQGYEQYF
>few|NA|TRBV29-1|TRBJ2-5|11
TGCAGCGCTTTAACGTTGGAGACCCAGTACTTC
CSALTLETQYF
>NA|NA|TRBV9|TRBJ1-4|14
TGTGCCAGCAGCCCCCCTGGGAATAATGAAAAACTGTTTTTT
CASSPPGNNEKLFF
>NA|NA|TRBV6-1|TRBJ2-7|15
TGTGCCAGCAGTGCCCGCGCCGGAGTCTCCTACGAGCAGTACTTC
CASSARAGVSYEQYF
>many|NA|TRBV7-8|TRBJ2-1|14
TGTGCCAGCAGCTCGGACAGCATCTACAATGAGCAGTTCTTC
CASSSDSIYNEQFF
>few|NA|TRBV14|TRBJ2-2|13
TGTGCCAGCAGCCAACCGAACACCGGGGAGCTGTTTTTT
CASSQPNTGELFF
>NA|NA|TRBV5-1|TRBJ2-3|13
TGCGCCAGCAGCTTAAGACCCACAGATACGCAGTATTTT
CASSLRPTDTQYF
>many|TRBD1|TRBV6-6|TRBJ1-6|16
TGTGCCAGCAGTAACCTGGGACAGGGCTATAATTCACCCCTCCACTTT
CASSNLGQGYNSPLHF
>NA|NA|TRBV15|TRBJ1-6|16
TGTGCCACCAGGAATCTGGGACTCCTGATTAGTTCACCCCTCCACTTT
CATRNLGLLISSPLHF
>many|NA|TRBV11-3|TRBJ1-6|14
TGTGCCAGCAGCCCGAGGACGGGGAATTCACCCCTCCACTTT
CASSPRTGNSPLHF
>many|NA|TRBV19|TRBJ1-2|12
TGTGCCACCGTAACACAGGGAATTGGCTACACCTTC
CATVTQGIGYTF
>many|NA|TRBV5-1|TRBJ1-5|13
TGCGCCAGCAGCTCCGGGGACAATCAGCCCCAGCATTTT
CASSSGDNQPQHF